The 2 T cell receptor beta chains given below trace back to one sample, sequenced in a study of blood T cell repertoires in COVID-19. The assay was immunoSEQ multiplex PCR, and TCRdb's table has in-frame clones only and misses some. This table holds some 170,000 clones, around nine tenths found once. The sample consisted of peripheral blood. These receptors were obtained from a man aged 60 to 69 with active or convalescent COVID-19.

V gene TRBV19 combines with J gene TRBJ1-5; TRBD1 might be the D (6 bases). The CDR3 contains 14 residues. Trimming cost V 7 bases and J 3 bases, with 13 bases left between them. Germline CDR1 LNHDA, CDR2 SQIVND (reference sequence). The CDR3 here is CASTQGQNNQPQHF. In DNA form, the CDR3 reads TGTGCCAGTACCCAGGGGCAGAACAATCAGCCCCAGCATTTT. Full variable domain (outside the CDR3, taken from reference TRBV19 and TRBJ1-5): DGGITQSPKYLFRKEGQNVTLSCEQNLNHDAMYWYRQDPGQGLRLIYYSQIVNDFQKGDIAEGYSVSREKKESFPLTVTSAQKNPTAFYLCASTQGQNNQPQHFGDGTRLSIL.

This rearrangement joins TRBV3-1 (or the pseudogene TRBV3-2) to TRBJ2-1, with D tentatively TRBD1 (6 bases). The V and J ends lost 0 bases and 5 bases respectively, with 23 bases between them. The CDR3 totals 19 residues. CDR1 LGHDT and CDR2 YNNKEL come from the germline V gene (reference sequence). Here the CDR3 DNA reads TGTGCCAGCAGCCAAGAACGTTCAGGGGTGGCTCGCCGCAACAATGAGCAGTTCTTC. This translates into CASSQERSGVARRNNEQFF.